The text below deals with one TCR beta chain. This sample was included in a study of blood T cell repertoires in COVID-19. Whole-study context: The United States, Italy and Spain provided the acute and convalescent COVID-19 samples. The cDNA or gDNA used as material had been derived from T cells, B-cell-depleted T cells, or PBMCs.

Assay used: immunoSEQ multiplex PCR; TCRdb lists only in-frame clones, some missing. The table records some 70,000 clones, about 89% of them present only once. CDR1 is SGHKS, CDR2 YYEKEE, per germline (reference sequence). This CDR3 spans 15 amino acids. Trimming at V came to 4 bases and at J to 2 bases, leaving 5 bases not matched to a gene. Source material: peripheral blood. This TCR was sampled from a man aged 45-65 years with active COVID-19. The rearrangement links TRBV5-5 to TRBJ2-1, with 8 bases identical to TRBD2. CDR3 sequence: CASSQAGETYNEQFF. CDR3 DNA: TGTGCCAGCAGCCAAGCGGGGGAGACCTACAATGAGCAGTTCTTC.